Listed below are T cell receptor beta chains from one sample, sequenced in a study of blood T cell repertoires in COVID-19. Only in-frame clones appear in the TCRdb table, and some are missing; sequencing was by immunoSEQ multiplex PCR. The sample carries about 190,000 clones, roughly 82% recorded once. The sample comprised PBMCs or T cells enriched from blood (not recorded which). These receptors originate from a man in his forties with acute COVID-19. CDR3s include the opening cysteine and the closing phenylalanine or tryptophan. The D gene is left open where the match is weak. Clone size is given for some rows only: seen once, a few or many times, or a class if the clone is expanded.

D	size	J	V	CDR3	DNA
TRBD2	few	TRBJ2-7	TRBV6-5	CASSSTSGHYEQYF	TGTGCCAGCAGTTCGACTAGCGGACACTACGAGCAGTACTTC
-	-	TRBJ2-5	TRBV7-3	CASSLSAGETQYF	TGTGCCAGCAGCTTAAGTGCGGGTGAGACCCAGTACTTC
-	-	TRBJ2-5	TRBV29-1	CSVVGRGGMETQYF	TGCAGCGTTGTCGGCAGGGGAGGGATGGAGACCCAGTACTTC
TRBD2	-	TRBJ2-7	TRBV30	CAWRLAGGQEEQYF	TGTGCCTGGCGCCTAGCGGGAGGGCAGGAGGAGCAGTACTTC
TRBD2	once	TRBJ2-2	TRBV30	CAWTRAGGPGGELFF	TGTGCCTGGACCCGCGCGGGAGGGCCAGGCGGGGAGCTGTTTTTT
-	many	TRBJ2-7	TRBV27	CASDSTTGPNAYEQYF	TGTGCCAGCGATTCGACGACAGGACCAAACGCCTACGAGCAGTACTTC
TRBD1	-	TRBJ1-5	TRBV10-2	CASSRTGPDQPQHF	TGCGCCAGCAGTCGGACAGGGCCTGATCAGCCCCAGCATTTT
TRBD1	-	TRBJ1-1	TRBV6-2/TRBV6-3	CASSYSSPGQGKSAFF	TGTGCCAGCAGTTACTCGTCCCCGGGACAGGGTAAATCGGCTTTCTTT
TRBD1	-	TRBJ1-3	TRBV5-5	CASSLIPQTRGLSGNTIYF	TGTGCCAGCAGCTTGATCCCCCAAACAAGGGGGCTCTCTGGAAACACCATATATTTT
-	-	TRBJ1-5	TRBV7-2	CASSYRADQPQHF	TGTGCCAGCAGCTACAGGGCTGATCAGCCCCAGCATTTT
TRBD1	-	TRBJ1-1	TRBV7-9	CASSDRGGGTEAFF	TGTGCCAGCAGCGACAGGGGTGGGGGAACTGAAGCTTTCTTT
TRBD2	-	TRBJ2-1	TRBV5-1	CASSPVTGLSLNNEQFF	TGCGCCAGCAGCCCCGTAACGGGACTATCCTTAAACAATGAGCAGTTCTTC
-	-	TRBJ1-1	TRBV2	CASRSGSRIYTEAFF	TGTGCCAGCAGGTCGGGGTCGAGGATTTACACTGAAGCTTTCTTT
-	-	TRBJ1-5	TRBV4-2	CASSPYIGRGQPQHF	TGTGCCAGCAGCCCCTACATAGGCAGGGGTCAGCCCCAGCATTTT
TRBD2	-	TRBJ2-3	TRBV4-1	CASSPWTSGYTDTQYF	TGCGCCAGCAGCCCTTGGACTAGCGGGTACACAGATACGCAGTATTTT
TRBD2	-	TRBJ2-7	TRBV6-2/TRBV6-3	CASSTREGYEQYF	TGTGCCAGCAGTACGCGGGAGGGCTACGAGCAGTACTTC
TRBD2	-	TRBJ2-7	TRBV7-8	CASSLASVAGGYEQYF	TGTGCCAGCAGCTTAGCCTCGGTAGCGGGAGGATACGAGCAGTACTTC
-	-	TRBJ1-2	TRBV6-5	CASSYSGLRGGYTF	TGTGCCAGCAGTTACTCGGGACTTCGGGGCGGCTACACCTTC
TRBD1	-	TRBJ1-2	TRBV28	CASPPGQGAVVNYGYTF	TGTGCCAGCCCCCCGGGACAGGGGGCTGTAGTCAACTATGGCTACACCTTC
-	few	TRBJ1-3	TRBV5-6	CASSFFDRTSSGNTIYF	TGTGCCAGCAGCTTCTTTGACAGGACCTCCTCTGGAAACACCATATATTTT
TRBD1	once	TRBJ2-5	TRBV28	CASNSRTGVWETQYF	TGTGCCAGCAATTCGAGGACAGGGGTTTGGGAGACCCAGTACTTC
TRBD1	-	TRBJ2-2	TRBV18	CASSPGTVYGELFF	TGTGCCAGCTCACCAGGGACAGTGTACGGGGAGCTGTTTTTT
-	-	TRBJ2-2	TRBV9	CASSVGLAEGPGELFF	TGTGCCAGCAGCGTAGGATTAGCGGAGGGGCCCGGGGAGCTGTTTTTT
-	-	TRBJ2-5	TRBV7-8	CASAPPGAQYF	TGTGCCAGCGCCCCACCGGGTGCCCAGTACTTC
-	-	TRBJ1-6	TRBV15	CATSRDESEINSPLHF	TGTGCCACCAGCAGAGATGAGTCGGAGATTAATTCACCCCTCCACTTT
-	-	TRBJ1-6	TRBV7-2	CASSLTGSLHF	TGTGCCAGCAGCTTAACGGGGTCCCTCCACTTT
TRBD1	-	TRBJ2-2	TRBV5-4	CASSLQGALGTGELFF	TGTGCCAGCAGCTTACAGGGGGCGCTGGGCACCGGGGAGCTGTTTTTT
-	-	TRBJ1-5	TRBV6-1	CASSENYQPQHF	TGTGCCAGCAGTGAAAACTATCAGCCCCAGCATTTT
-	-	TRBJ2-7	TRBV11-2	CASSLGAAYEQYF	TGTGCCAGCAGCCTGGGGGCTGCCTACGAGCAGTACTTC
TRBD1	-	TRBJ1-2	TRBV4-2	CASSRDSRGEGGYTF	TGTGCCAGCAGCCGGGATAGCAGGGGGGAAGGAGGCTACACCTTC
-	few	TRBJ1-3	TRBV4-1	CASSQDTGSGNTIYF	TGCGCCAGCAGCCAAGACACAGGGAGTGGAAACACCATATATTTT
-	-	TRBJ2-3	TRBV9	CASSPAWGADTQYF	TGTGCCAGCAGCCCCGCCTGGGGGGCAGATACGCAGTATTTT
TRBD2	-	TRBJ2-1	TRBV9	CASSVLAGGSEQFF	TGTGCCAGCAGCGTTTTAGCGGGAGGGAGCGAGCAGTTCTTC
TRBD1	-	TRBJ1-1	TRBV5-6	CASSPGGLGTEAFF	TGTGCCAGCAGTCCAGGGGGTCTGGGCACTGAAGCTTTCTTT
TRBD2	-	TRBJ2-7	TRBV29-1	CSVTSGQSYEQYF	TGCAGCGTCACTAGCGGCCAATCCTACGAGCAGTACTTC
-	-	TRBJ2-4	TRBV19	CASSSGAKNIQYF	TGTGCCAGCTCTAGTGGAGCCAAAAACATTCAGTACTTC
TRBD1	-	TRBJ2-7	TRBV29-1	CSVGRDRGGEQYF	TGCAGCGTCGGACGGGACAGGGGTGGCGAGCAGTACTTC
-	once	TRBJ2-5	TRBV3-1/TRBV3-2	CASSPGLEETQYF	TGTGCCAGCAGCCCTGGGCTGGAAGAGACCCAGTACTTC
TRBD2	once	TRBJ2-1	TRBV5-1	CASSYSGRPLNEQFF	TGCGCCAGCAGCTATAGCGGGAGGCCCCTCAATGAGCAGTTCTTC
TRBD1	few	TRBJ2-5	TRBV14	CASSHWDRESETQYF	TGTGCCAGCAGCCACTGGGACAGGGAGTCGGAGACCCAGTACTTC
TRBD2	-	TRBJ2-5	TRBV7-3	CASSRAGWETQYF	TGTGCCAGCAGCCGAGCGGGATGGGAGACCCAGTACTTC
-	-	TRBJ1-3	TRBV2	CASAPAGNTIYF	TGTGCCAGCGCGCCGGCTGGAAACACCATATATTTT
-	-	TRBJ2-1	TRBV15	CATRPGTYNEQFF	TGTGCCACCCGCCCAGGAACCTACAATGAGCAGTTCTTC
-	-	TRBJ2-4	TRBV15	CATSTPAGAKNIQYF	TGTGCCACCAGCACCCCGGCGGGAGCCAAAAACATTCAGTACTTC
TRBD2	-	TRBJ2-3	TRBV9	CASSVVPSRLADLDTQYF	TGTGCCAGCAGCGTAGTCCCCAGCCGGCTAGCGGATCTAGATACGCAGTATTTT
TRBD1	-	TRBJ1-2	TRBV11-3	CASGPGTGNYGYTF	TGTGCCAGCGGCCCCGGGACAGGGAACTATGGCTACACCTTC
TRBD1	-	TRBJ1-3	TRBV10-3	CAISAQTGGSGNTIYF	TGTGCCATCAGCGCCCAGACAGGGGGCTCTGGAAACACCATATATTTT
TRBD2	-	TRBJ2-2	TRBV7-3	CASGVTSGRPQAGELFF	TGTGCCAGTGGGGTTACTAGCGGGAGGCCTCAGGCCGGGGAGCTGTTTTTT
TRBD2	-	TRBJ2-1	TRBV6-1	CASSEVGTSGRNEQFF	TGTGCCAGCAGTGAAGTGGGGACTAGCGGGAGGAATGAGCAGTTCTTC